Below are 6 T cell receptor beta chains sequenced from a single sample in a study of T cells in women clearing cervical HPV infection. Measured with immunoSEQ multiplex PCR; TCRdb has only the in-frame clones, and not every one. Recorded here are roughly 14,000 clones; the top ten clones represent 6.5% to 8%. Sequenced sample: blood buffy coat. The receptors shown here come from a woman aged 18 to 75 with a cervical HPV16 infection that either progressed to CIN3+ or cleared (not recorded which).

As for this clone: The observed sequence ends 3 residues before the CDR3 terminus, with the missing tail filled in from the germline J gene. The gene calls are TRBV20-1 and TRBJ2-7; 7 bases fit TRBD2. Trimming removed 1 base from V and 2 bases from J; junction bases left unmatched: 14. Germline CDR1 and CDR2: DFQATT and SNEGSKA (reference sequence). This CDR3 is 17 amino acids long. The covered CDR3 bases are TGCAGTGCTAGAGTTAGCGGGTCCGCTCCCGGTCCCTACGAG. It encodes CSARVSGSAPGPYE. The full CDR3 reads CSARVSGSAPGPYEQYF.

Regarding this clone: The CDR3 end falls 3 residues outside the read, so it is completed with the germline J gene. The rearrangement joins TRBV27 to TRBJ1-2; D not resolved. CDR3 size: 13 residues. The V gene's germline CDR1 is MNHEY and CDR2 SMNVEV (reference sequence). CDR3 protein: CASGYINRGGYTF. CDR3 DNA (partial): TGTGCCAGCGGATATATAAACAGAGGAGGC.

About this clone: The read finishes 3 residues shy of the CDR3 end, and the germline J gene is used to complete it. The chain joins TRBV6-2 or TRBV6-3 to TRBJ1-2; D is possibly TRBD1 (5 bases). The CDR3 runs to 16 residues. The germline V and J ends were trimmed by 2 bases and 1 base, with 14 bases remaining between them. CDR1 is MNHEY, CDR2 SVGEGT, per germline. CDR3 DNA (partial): TGTGCCAGCAGTTACGGGCCAGGGAAAATTAACTATGGC. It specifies CASSYGPGKINYG. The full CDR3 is CASSYGPGKINYGYTF.

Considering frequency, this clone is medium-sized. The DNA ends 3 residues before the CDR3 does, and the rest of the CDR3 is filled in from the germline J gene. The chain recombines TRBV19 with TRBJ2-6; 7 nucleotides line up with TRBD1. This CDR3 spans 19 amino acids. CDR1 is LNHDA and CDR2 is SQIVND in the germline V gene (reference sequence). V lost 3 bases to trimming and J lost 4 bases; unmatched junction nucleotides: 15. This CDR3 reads CASSIRRQGVSSGANVLTF. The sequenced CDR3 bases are TGTGCCAGTAGTATCCGGAGACAGGGAGTAAGTTCAGGGGCCAACGTC.

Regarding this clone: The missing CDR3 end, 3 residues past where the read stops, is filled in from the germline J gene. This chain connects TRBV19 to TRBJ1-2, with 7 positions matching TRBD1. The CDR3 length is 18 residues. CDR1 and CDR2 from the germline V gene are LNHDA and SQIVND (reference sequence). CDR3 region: CASSTHFGDSLAKNIYTF. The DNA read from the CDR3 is TGTGCCAGTAGTACTCACTTTGGGGACAGTCTAGCCAAAAACATC. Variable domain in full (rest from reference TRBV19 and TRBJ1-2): DGGITQSPKYLFRKEGQNVTLSCEQNLNHDAMYWYRQDPGQGLRLIYYSQIVNDFQKGDIAEGYSVSREKKESFPLTVTSAQKNPTAFYLCASSTHFGDSLAKNIYTFGSGTRLTVV.

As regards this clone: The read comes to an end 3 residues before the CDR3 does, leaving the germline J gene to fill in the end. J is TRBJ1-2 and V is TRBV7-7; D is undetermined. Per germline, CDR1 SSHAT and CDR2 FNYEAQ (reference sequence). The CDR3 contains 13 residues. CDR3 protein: CASSLAETDTYTF. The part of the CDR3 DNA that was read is TGTGCCAGCAGCTTAGCAGAAACAGATACC.